This T cell receptor (beta chain) was retrieved from a study of sequential checkpoint blockade in melanoma. V lost 2 bases and J lost 4, with 15 bases in between. CDR1 and CDR2 (germline): LNHDA, SQIVND (reference sequence). This CDR3 comprises 16 residues. In its sample, this clone was seen a few times. Sequencing was performed with immunoSEQ multiplex PCR; in TCRdb, only in-frame clones are kept and a portion is missing. The repertoire holds approximately 22,000 clones, with roughly four fifths as singletons. Treatment specified: randomized to nivolumab then ipilimumab (arm A) or the reverse (arm B).

This material consisted of CD8+ T cells sorted from blood (inferred from file names), taken from a patient given nivolumab and ipilimumab in sequence. The J gene is TRBJ1-5, the V gene TRBV19; D is possibly TRBD1 (6 bases). The TCR was taken from a human donor with melanoma. The CDR3 region is CASSISGQFRNQPQHF. The CDR3 DNA sequence: TGTGCCAGTAGTATAAGTGGACAGTTTAGGAATCAGCCCCAGCATTTT.